This passage covers 18 T cell receptor beta chains from one sample sequenced in a study of CD8+ T cells in alopecia areata. Extraction of RNA preceded its reverse transcription into cDNA, which served as the sequencing template. Generated by immunoSEQ multiplex PCR, the TCRdb table keeps only in-frame clones and is missing some. Among 250,000 or so clones, about 68% were seen once, and the ten largest hold approximately 1.2%. The specimen comprised CD4+ T cells sorted from blood, sampled at week 0. Receptor source: a human donor with alopecia areata.

The V call is TRBV29-1, the J call TRBJ1-2, with D unresolved. CDR1 is SQVTM, CDR2 ANQGSEA, per germline. The V gene lost 1 base and the J gene lost 8 bases, with 5 bases spanning the gap. The length of the CDR3 is 10 residues. The CDR3 spells CSVEGKGYTF. The CDR3 DNA follows: TGCAGCGTTGAAGGGAAAGGCTACACCTTC.

This clone was observed a handful of times. V is TRBV29-1 and J is TRBJ2-3; D gene uncertain. This CDR3 contains 14 residues. Deletions cut 2 bases from V and 3 bases from J, with 12 bases between. The germline V gene encodes CDR1 SQVTM and CDR2 ANQGSEA. CDR3 sequence reads: CSVESPPGTDTQYF. CDR3 bases: TGCAGCGTTGAAAGCCCACCCGGGACAGATACGCAGTATTTT.

This clone was seen once. The V and J genes are TRBV27 and TRBJ2-3; TRBD2 matches at 13 bases. The germline gives CDR1 MNHEY, CDR2 SMNVEV (reference sequence). The V segment lost 5 bases and the J segment 1 base; nucleotides outside the gene matches: 6. The length of the CDR3 is 17 residues. The CDR3 nucleotides read TGTGCCAGCAGTCCACGGACTAGCGGGGGTGGCACAGATACGCAGTATTTT. As protein: CASSPRTSGGGTDTQYF.

The chain is built from TRBV29-1 and TRBJ1-5, with TRBD1 identical over 10 bases. CDR1 and CDR2 from the germline V gene are SQVTM and ANQGSEA. Trimming at V came to 7 bases and at J to 7 bases, leaving 4 bases not matched to a gene. There are 12 residues in the CDR3. For the CDR3, the DNA is TGCAGCGCCTCGGGACAGGGGCAGCCCCAGCATTTT. Translation: CSASGQGQPQHF.

The table lists this clone with a few counts. This rearrangement joins TRBV6-5 to TRBJ2-3; 10 positions match TRBD2. V lost 7 bases, J lost 4 bases, and 2 bases stayed unmatched. The germline gives CDR1 MNHEY, CDR2 SVGAGI. This CDR3 contains 13 residues. The CDR3 loop reads CASTLAGADTQYF. The DNA for the CDR3 is TGTGCCAGCACTCTAGCGGGGGCAGATACGCAGTATTTT.

The chain carries TRBV7-2 and TRBJ2-7; TRBD2 matches at 13 bases. J was trimmed by 2 bases and V by 1 base; bases with no gene match: 2. The CDR3 loop spans 16 amino acids. In germline, CDR1 is SGHTA, CDR2 FQGNSA. The DNA for the CDR3 is TGTGCCAGCAGCTTAGATGGGACTAGCGGGGCCTACGAGCAGTACTTC. It yields the protein CASSLDGTSGAYEQYF.

The V gene is TRBV29-1, the J gene TRBJ1-2; TRBD1 aligns across 9 bases. The ends lost 4 bases at V and 1 base at J; junction bases unmatched: 4. Germline-derived CDR1 and CDR2 are SQVTM and ANQGSEA. The length of the CDR3 is 14 residues. This chain's CDR3 is CSVVEGQGNYGYTF. The CDR3 DNA reads TGCAGCGTTGTAGAGGGACAGGGTAACTATGGCTACACCTTC.

The chain is built from TRBV30 and TRBJ1-2, with D perhaps matching TRBD1 (5 bases). CDR1 GTSNPN and CDR2 SVGIG come from the germline V gene (reference sequence). V lost 5 bases, J lost 1 base, and 11 bases lay in between. The CDR3 consists of 13 residues. This chain's CDR3 is CAWARGDNYGYTF. CDR3 sequence (DNA): TGTGCCTGGGCCCGGGGGGATAACTATGGCTACACCTTC.

The chain uses TRBV11-2 and TRBJ2-1, with TRBD1 matching 8 bases. Germline V gene data show CDR1 as SGHAT and CDR2 as FQNNGV. Trimming cost V 2 bases and J 6 bases; bases outside gene matches: 3. The CDR3 extends over 14 amino acids. This chain's CDR3 is CASSLQGASNEQFF. The CDR3 nucleotides are TGTGCCAGCAGCTTACAGGGGGCAAGCAATGAGCAGTTCTTC. The complete variable domain, with remaining parts taken from reference TRBV11-2 and TRBJ2-1, reads EAGVAQSPRYKIIEKRQSVAFWCNPISGHATLYWYQQILGQGPKLLIQFQNNGVVDDSQLPKDRFSAERLKGVDSTLKIQPAKLEDSAVYLCASSLQGASNEQFFGPGTRLTVL.

With regard to this clone: Germline is not matched at one junction end, which may reflect a read error. V is TRBV2 and J is TRBJ2-7, with D tentatively TRBD1 (5 bases). Per the germline V gene, CDR1 is SNHLY and CDR2 is FYNNEI. The CDR3 covers 13 residues. The CDR3: CASKRTNTYQQYF. CDR3 DNA sequence: TGTGCCAGCAAGAGGACAAATACCTACCAGCAGTACTTC.

V usage is TRBV29-1 and J usage is TRBJ2-1; D is ambiguous. CDR1 is SQVTM and CDR2 is ANQGSEA in the germline V gene. This CDR3 region has 12 residues. With 7 bases removed from V and 7 bases from J, the gap between germline ends came to 14 bases. CDR3 in amino acids: CSALPGMNEQFF. The CDR3 DNA is TGCAGCGCTCTCCCGGGTATGAATGAGCAGTTCTTC.

This chain connects TRBV5-1 to TRBJ2-1; 13 nucleotides match TRBD2. The CDR3 loop spans 14 amino acids. V was pared by 2 bases and J by 10 bases, with 3 bases of the junction left unmatched. In germline, CDR1 is SGHRS, CDR2 YFSETQ. The chain's CDR3 is CASSFRTSGGEQFF. The CDR3 region has the DNA TGCGCCAGCAGCTTTCGGACTAGCGGGGGAGAGCAGTTCTTC.

To note about this clone: Within the sample, other DNA sequences also encode this same CDR3. J is TRBJ1-2 and V is TRBV30, with unresolved D. Germline V CDR1 and CDR2: GTSNPN, SVGIG (reference sequence). The CDR3 length is 11 residues. V lost 4 bases and J 3 bases, leaving 6 bases between the germline ends. The CDR3 sequence: CAWKLDYGYTF. The CDR3, as DNA: TGTGCCTGGAAGTTAGACTATGGCTACACCTTC.

The V call is TRBV30, the J call TRBJ1-1; 8 nucleotides agree with TRBD1. The germline V gene has CDR1 GTSNPN and CDR2 SVGIG (reference sequence). The CDR3 consists of 12 residues. V was pared by 4 bases and J by 4 bases, with 2 bases of the junction left unmatched. CDR3 sequence: CAWTTGGTEAFF. DNA of the CDR3: TGTGCCTGGACTACAGGGGGCACTGAAGCTTTCTTT. Full variable domain (outside the CDR3, taken from reference TRBV30 and TRBJ1-1): SQTIHQWPATLVQPVGSPLSLECTVEGTSNPNLYWYRQAAGRGLQLLFYSVGIGQISSEVPQNLSASRPQDRQFILSSKKLLLSDSGFYLCAWTTGGTEAFFGQGTRLTVV.

V usage is TRBV7-2 and J usage is TRBJ2-1; 8 positions match TRBD2. Looked up from germline, CDR1 is SGHTA and CDR2 is FQGNSA. The CDR3 totals 13 residues. Unmatched junction bases numbered 4, after V lost 5 bases and J lost 7 bases. The CDR3 spells CASSPGLVNEQFF. The CDR3 DNA reads TGTGCCAGCAGCCCGGGACTAGTGAATGAGCAGTTCTTC.

The chain combines TRBV5-1 with TRBJ2-1; a possible D gene is TRBD1 (6 bases). This CDR3 region has 15 residues. In germline, CDR1 is SGHRS, CDR2 YFSETQ. Deletions cut 2 bases from V and 2 bases from J, with 11 bases between. The CDR3: CASSFGQGTYNEQFF. In nucleotides, the CDR3 is TGCGCCAGCAGCTTTGGGCAGGGGACCTACAATGAGCAGTTCTTC.

This clone was picked up a small number of times. The J gene is TRBJ1-5, the V gene TRBV29-1; perhaps TRBD1 as D (5 bases). V was cut by 2 bases and J by 3 bases, with 8 bases left in between. CDR1 and CDR2 from the germline V gene are SQVTM and ANQGSEA. The CDR3 sequence is 13 residues long. As DNA, the CDR3 is TGCAGCGTTGAACCAGGGTTCAATCAGCCCCAGCATTTT. It yields the protein CSVEPGFNQPQHF. The full variable domain, in which reference TRBV29-1 and TRBJ1-5 provide the parts outside the CDR3, is SAVISQKPSRDICQRGTSLTIQCQVDSQVTMMFWYRQQPGQSLTLIATANQGSEATYESGFVIDKFPISRPNLTFSTLTVSNMSPEDSSIYLCSVEPGFNQPQHFGDGTRLSIL.

The V and J genes are TRBV30 and TRBJ2-1; D is undetermined. Looked up from germline, CDR1 is GTSNPN and CDR2 is SVGIG (reference sequence). V lost 3 bases and J 8 bases, leaving 8 bases between the germline ends. The CDR3 extends over 11 amino acids. CDR3 sequence (DNA): TGTGCCTGGAGCTTCCCCGATGAGCAGTTCTTC. It translates to CAWSFPDEQFF.